This record looks at one TCR beta chain sequence and its context. Its antigen is unidentified. Every TCR beta cDNA library bore unique molecular identifiers. When roughly 0.9 to 10 million T cells were used, they gave around 500,000 cDNA molecules. TCRdb reprocessed the PCR reads with MiXCR, giving one entry per CDR3 protein. The sample has 450,000 or so distinct CDR3 sequences; less than 45% are singletons. The CDR3 contains 16 residues. Germline V gives CDR1 SGHTA, CDR2 FQGNSA. Trimming removed 0 bases from V and 2 bases from J, with 14 bases in between. These data are taken from a study of post-analysis software for immune sequencing data. Across the whole study: Multiple sclerosis in the patients followed relapsing-remitting, secondary progressive and progressive-relapsing courses.

Broader study findings: Controls showed significantly higher normalized Chao1 diversity than did multiple sclerosis patients. Strong same-batch co-clustering of samples appeared with F measure clustering. Elevated frequency relative to controls characterized roughly five TRBV segments in patients, TRBV5-6, TRBV5-1 and TRBV20-1 among them.

The specimen sequenced was blood. The clonotype was recovered from a girl between 5 and 17 years old with multiple sclerosis. The chain combines TRBV7-2 with TRBJ2-7; the D gene is possibly TRBD2 (5 bases). The CDR3 is CASSLARAGYPYEQYF. CDR3 bases: TGTGCCAGCAGCTTAGCGCGGGCGGGTTACCCCTACGAGCAGTACTTC.